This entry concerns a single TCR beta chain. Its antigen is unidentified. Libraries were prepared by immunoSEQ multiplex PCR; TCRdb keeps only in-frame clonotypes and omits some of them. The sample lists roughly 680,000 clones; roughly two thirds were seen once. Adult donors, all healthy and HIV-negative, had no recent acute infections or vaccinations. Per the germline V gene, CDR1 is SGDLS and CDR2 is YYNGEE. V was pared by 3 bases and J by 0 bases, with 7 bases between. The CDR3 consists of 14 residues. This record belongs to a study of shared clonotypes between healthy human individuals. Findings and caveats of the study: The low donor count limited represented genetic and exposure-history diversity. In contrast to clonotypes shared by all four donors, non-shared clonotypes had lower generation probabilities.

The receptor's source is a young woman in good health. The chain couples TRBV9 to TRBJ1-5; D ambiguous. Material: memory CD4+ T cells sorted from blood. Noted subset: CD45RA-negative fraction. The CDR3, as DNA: TGTGCCAGCAGCGCCGGTGGTAGCAATCAGCCCCAGCATTTT. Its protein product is CASSAGGSNQPQHF.